This TCR beta chain was sequenced in a study of regulatory T cells in long-lasting Graves disease. The sample's time point: newly diagnosed GD, antithyroid drugs for less than 3 months. RNA isolated from PBMCs was used to make the TCR library. There are many counts of this clonotype. CDR3-region Arm-PCR and iRepertoire HTBI primers produced the TCR beta libraries. One entry per CDR3 protein results from TCRdb running MiXCR on the multiplex PCR reads. The data contain about 540,000 distinct CDR3 sequences, roughly 13% of them singletons. V lost 7 bases and J 2 bases, leaving 17 bases between the germline ends. Per the germline V gene, CDR1 is SNHLY and CDR2 is FYNNEI. The CDR3 is 15 residues long. This sample also appeared in a second study, on T cells in Graves' hyperthyroidism and ophthalmopathy.

The receptor was isolated from a man aged 25 to 40 with Graves disease. The genes are TRBV2 and TRBJ1-1; tentatively, D is TRBD1 (5 bases). The sequenced sample was peripheral blood mononuclear cells (PBMCs), obtained at new diagnosis, from a patient treated with antithyroid drugs. The CDR3 spells CASNPQGTANTEAFF. Here the CDR3 DNA reads TGTGCCAGCAACCCCCAAGGGACTGCCAACACTGAAGCTTTCTTT.